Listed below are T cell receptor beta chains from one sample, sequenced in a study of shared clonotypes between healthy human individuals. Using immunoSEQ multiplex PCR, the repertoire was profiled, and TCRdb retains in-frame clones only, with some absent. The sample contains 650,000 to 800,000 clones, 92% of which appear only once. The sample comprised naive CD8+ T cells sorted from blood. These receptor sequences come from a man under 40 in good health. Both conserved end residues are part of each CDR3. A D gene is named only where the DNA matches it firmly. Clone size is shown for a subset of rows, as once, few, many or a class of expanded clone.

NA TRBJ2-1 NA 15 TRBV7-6 CASTRGADTSGEQFF TGTGCCAGCACACGGGGGGCCGATACCTCCGGTGAGCAGTTCTTC
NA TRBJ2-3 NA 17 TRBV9 CASSDPGERPSTDTQYF TGTGCCAGCAGCGACCCAGGGGAGCGGCCTAGCACAGATACGCAGTATTTT
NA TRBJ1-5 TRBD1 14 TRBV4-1 CASSDRARNQPQHF TGCGCCAGTAGCGACAGGGCCAGAAATCAGCCCCAGCATTTT
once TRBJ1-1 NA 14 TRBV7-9 CASSLQGGGTEAFF TGTGCCAGCAGCTTACAGGGCGGAGGCACTGAAGCTTTCTTT
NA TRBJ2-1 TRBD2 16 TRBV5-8 CASSLDGLAGGHEQFF TGTGCCAGCAGCTTGGATGGACTAGCGGGGGGCCATGAGCAGTTCTTC
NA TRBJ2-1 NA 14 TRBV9 CASSGRSSYNEQFF TGTGCCAGCAGCGGACGGAGCTCCTACAATGAGCAGTTCTTC
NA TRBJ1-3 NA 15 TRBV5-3 CARSKNTISGNTIYF TGTGCCAGAAGCAAGAACACCATCTCTGGAAACACCATATATTTT
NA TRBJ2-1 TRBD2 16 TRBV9 CASSVLRTSGHNEQFF TGTGCCAGCAGCGTACTCCGGACTAGCGGTCACAATGAGCAGTTCTTC
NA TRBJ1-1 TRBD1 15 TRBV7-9 CASSRPGQGRTEAFF TGTGCCAGCAGCAGACCGGGACAGGGCCGCACTGAAGCTTTCTTT
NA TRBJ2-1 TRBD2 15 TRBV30 CAWSVLAGGGDEQFF TGTGCCTGGAGTGTGCTAGCGGGAGGTGGGGATGAGCAGTTCTTC
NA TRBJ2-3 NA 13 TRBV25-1 CALGGLGTDTQYF TGTGCCCTAGGAGGGCTGGGGACAGATACGCAGTATTTT
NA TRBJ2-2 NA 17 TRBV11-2 CACTTGLGAHNTGELFF TGTGCCTGCACTACGGGCCTGGGGGCACACAACACCGGGGAGCTGTTTTTT
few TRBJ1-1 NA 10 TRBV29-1 CSVMNTEAFF TGCAGCGTTATGAACACTGAAGCTTTCTTT
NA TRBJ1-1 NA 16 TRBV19 CASSIDVGGLNTEAFF TGTGCCAGTAGTATAGATGTAGGGGGATTGAACACTGAAGCTTTCTTT
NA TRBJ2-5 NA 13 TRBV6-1 CASSEAPGETQYF TGTGCCAGCAGTGAAGCGCCTGGGGAGACCCAGTACTTC
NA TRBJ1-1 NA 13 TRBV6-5 CASSYRWATEAFF TGTGCCAGCAGTTACCGGTGGGCCACTGAAGCTTTCTTT
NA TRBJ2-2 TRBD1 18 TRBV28 CASSPTGQAFRNTGELFF TGTGCCAGCAGCCCGACAGGGCAGGCATTTAGGAACACCGGGGAGCTGTTTTTT
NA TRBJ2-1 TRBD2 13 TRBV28 CASSSGLVAEQFF TGTGCCAGCAGTTCGGGACTAGTGGCTGAGCAGTTCTTC
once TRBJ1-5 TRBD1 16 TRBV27 CASSFTPTTGDQPQHF TGTGCCAGCAGTTTCACCCCTACTACAGGGGACCAGCCCCAGCATTTT
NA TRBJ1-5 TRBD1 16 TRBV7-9 CASSSRDRGAHQPQHF TGTGCCAGCAGCTCCCGGGACAGGGGCGCACATCAGCCCCAGCATTTT
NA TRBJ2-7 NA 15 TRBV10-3 CAISDPPGLGYEQYF TGTGCCATCAGTGACCCACCAGGACTCGGCTACGAGCAGTACTTC
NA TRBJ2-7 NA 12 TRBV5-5 CASSRRIYEQYF TGTGCCAGCAGCCGACGGATCTACGAGCAGTACTTC
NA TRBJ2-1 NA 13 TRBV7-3 CASSLTSSYEQFF TGTGCCAGCAGCTTAACCTCCAGCTATGAGCAGTTCTTC
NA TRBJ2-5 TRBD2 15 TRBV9 CASSDRAGGLETQYF TGTGCCAGCTCCGACCGAGCGGGAGGGTTAGAGACCCAGTACTTC
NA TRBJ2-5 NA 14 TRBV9 CASSGGLSRETQYF TGTGCCAGCAGCGGGGGACTCTCTCGGGAGACCCAGTACTTC
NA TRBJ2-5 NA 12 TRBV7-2 CASWDSPETQYF TGTGCCAGTTGGGACTCCCCGGAGACCCAGTACTTC
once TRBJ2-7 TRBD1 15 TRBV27 CASKTTGAHLEEQYF TGTGCCAGCAAGACCACAGGGGCACATCTTGAAGAGCAGTACTTC
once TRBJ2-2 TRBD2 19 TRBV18 CASSRQTLTTSNQNGELFF TGTGCCAGCTCACGACAGACGCTGACGACTAGCAATCAGAACGGGGAGCTGTTTTTT
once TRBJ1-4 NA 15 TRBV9 CASSVGGGQGEKLFF TGTGCCAGCAGCGTAGGAGGGGGGCAGGGGGAAAAACTGTTTTTT